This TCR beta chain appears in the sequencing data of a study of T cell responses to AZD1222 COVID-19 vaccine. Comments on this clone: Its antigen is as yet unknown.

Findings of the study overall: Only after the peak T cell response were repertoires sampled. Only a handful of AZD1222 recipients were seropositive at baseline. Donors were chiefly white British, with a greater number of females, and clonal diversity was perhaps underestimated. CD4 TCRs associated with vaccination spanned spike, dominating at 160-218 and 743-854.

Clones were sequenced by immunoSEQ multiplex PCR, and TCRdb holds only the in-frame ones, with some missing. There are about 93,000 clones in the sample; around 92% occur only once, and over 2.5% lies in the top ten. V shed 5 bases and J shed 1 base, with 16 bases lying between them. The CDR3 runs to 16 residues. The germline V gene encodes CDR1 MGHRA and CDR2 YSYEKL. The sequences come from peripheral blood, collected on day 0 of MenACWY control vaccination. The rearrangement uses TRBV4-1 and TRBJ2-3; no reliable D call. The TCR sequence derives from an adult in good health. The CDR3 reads CASSGSPAKGTDTQYF. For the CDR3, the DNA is TGCGCCAGCAGCGGAAGTCCAGCGAAGGGCACAGATACGCAGTATTTT.